This passage covers 28 T cell receptor beta chains from one sample sequenced in a study of shared clonotypes between healthy human individuals. TCRdb keeps only in-frame clones here, not all; method: immunoSEQ multiplex PCR. This sample carries more than 900,000 clones, 75% to 85% of them seen once, and the ten largest clones take 0.6% to 0.75%. The sample consisted of memory CD4+ T cells from PBMCs. Subset meaning: CD45RA-negative fraction. Receptors originate from a man aged 18 to 30 in good health. Some clones in this sample may be carry-over from other donors' samples.

This clone showed up just once. The J gene is TRBJ2-7, the V gene TRBV20-1; unclear D gene. The CDR3 covers 11 residues. The germline V gene has CDR1 DFQATT and CDR2 SNEGSKA (reference sequence). V was cut by 2 bases and J by 11 bases, with 13 bases left in between. Here the CDR3 reads CSARQPGLEYF. CDR3 in DNA: TGCAGTGCTAGACAACCGGGTCTTGAGTACTTC.

V usage is TRBV18 and J usage is TRBJ2-5; D is ambiguous. CDR1 and CDR2 from the germline V gene are KGHSH and LQKENI. V lost 3 bases to trimming and J lost 5 bases, with 16 bases between them. The CDR3 length is 15 residues. CDR3 sequence (DNA): TGTGCCAGCTCACCGGACGGACGGTACCTGGAGACCCAGTACTTC. Its protein product is CASSPDGRYLETQYF.

V usage is TRBV29-1 and J usage is TRBJ2-5; tentative D call: TRBD1 (6 bases). The CDR3 runs to 12 residues. Germline CDR1 SQVTM, CDR2 ANQGSEA. Between the trimmed V and J ends, which lost 6 bases and 2 bases, there was a span of 10 bases. For the CDR3, the DNA is TGCAGCGTCGGACAGCCGCAAGAGACCCAGTACTTC. Its protein product is CSVGQPQETQYF.

This chain joins TRBV5-1 and TRBJ2-3; TRBD1 matches at 10 bases. The CDR3 is 17 residues long. Trimming at V came to 2 bases and at J to 1 base, leaving 7 bases not matched to a gene. The germline gives CDR1 SGHRS, CDR2 YFSETQ. This chain's CDR3 is CASSFREGTGGTDTQYF. The DNA for the CDR3 is TGCGCCAGCAGCTTCCGCGAGGGGACAGGGGGCACAGATACGCAGTATTTT.

V and J are TRBV28 and TRBJ1-1, with 7 bases aligning to TRBD1. The CDR3 has 15 residues. The J segment lost 5 bases and the V segment lost 6 bases, leaving 12 bases of the junction unmatched. In germline, CDR1 is MDHEN, CDR2 SYDVKM. The CDR3 protein is CASSQRRGRGTEAFF. CDR3 nucleotide sequence: TGTGCCAGCAGCCAACGTCGGGGCAGGGGGACTGAAGCTTTCTTT.

The CDR3 DNA reads TGTGCCAGCAGGATGGGTCAGAGGCGGTCTGAAGCTTTCTTT. Protein sequence: CASRMGQRRSEAFF. The chain is built from TRBV6-5 and TRBJ1-1; no firm D call. CDR3 length: 14 amino acids. The ends were cut back, 6 bases at V and 6 bases at J, with 17 bases in the middle. The germline gives CDR1 MNHEY, CDR2 SVGAGI.

The rearrangement links TRBV2 to TRBJ2-5, with D possibly being TRBD2 (6 bases). The CDR3 totals 14 residues. V gave up 10 bases and J gave up 1 base, with 16 bases separating them. The germline gives CDR1 SNHLY, CDR2 FYNNEI. The CDR3 here is CATRYGGVQETQYF. The CDR3 DNA is TGTGCCACCAGATACGGCGGGGTCCAAGAGACCCAGTACTTC.

Here the CDR3 DNA reads TGTGCCAGCAGCTTAGAATCCGTGGCAGGTGGTGGCAGCAACGGCTACACCTTC. Its translation: CASSLESVAGGGSNGYTF. The gene calls are TRBV7-2 and TRBJ1-2, with D unresolved. Germline V CDR1 and CDR2: SGHTA, FQGNSA. The V and J ends lost 1 base and 8 bases respectively, with 26 bases between them. CDR3 length: 18 residues.

This clone was seen a handful of times. This rearrangement joins TRBV5-1 to TRBJ1-2; 9 positions agree with TRBD1. The trim removed 2 bases at V and 6 bases at J, leaving 5 bases unmatched. The CDR3 is 14 amino acids. From germline, CDR1 is SGHRS and CDR2 YFSETQ. CDR3 in DNA: TGCGCCAGCAGCTTTGCCGACAGGGGGGATGGCTACACCTTC. It specifies CASSFADRGDGYTF.

The chain is built from TRBV7-9 and TRBJ2-5, with 7 bases fitting TRBD1. CDR1 and CDR2 (germline): SEHNR, FQNEAQ (reference sequence). The length of the CDR3 is 15 residues. V shed 5 bases, J shed 2 bases, and the junction held 8 bases outside the gene matches. The CDR3 loop reads CASSPRTGIQETQYF. CDR3 bases: TGTGCCAGCAGCCCACGGACAGGAATACAAGAGACCCAGTACTTC.

In the case of this clone: Other DNA sequences in the sample encode the same CDR3. V and J are TRBV2 and TRBJ2-7, with unresolved D. Trimming pared 2 bases from V and 1 base from J, leaving 3 bases between. Germline-derived CDR1 and CDR2 are SNHLY and FYNNEI. This CDR3 comprises 12 residues. This CDR3 is CASSEQSYEQYF. The CDR3 DNA is TGTGCCAGCAGTGAACAGTCCTACGAGCAGTACTTC.

The gene calls are TRBV28 and TRBJ1-2; 9 nucleotides match TRBD1. This CDR3 is built from 14 residues. V lost 6 bases to trimming and J lost 4 bases; unmatched junction nucleotides: 6. The germline V gene encodes CDR1 MDHEN and CDR2 SYDVKM. CDR3 region: CASRPGTGSYGYTF. CDR3 coding DNA: TGTGCCAGCAGACCCGGGACAGGGTCCTATGGCTACACCTTC.

The CDR3 sequence: CASSTSAASGTDTQYF. CDR3 sequence (DNA): TGTGCCAGCAGCACTAGTGCGGCTAGCGGGACCGATACGCAGTATTTT. The J gene is TRBJ2-3, the V gene TRBV7-2; 9 positions agree with TRBD2. With 5 bases clipped from V and 6 bases from J, the junction kept 12 bases outside the gene matches. Germline CDR1 and CDR2: SGHTA and FQGNSA. The CDR3 is 16 residues long.

The chain has TRBV7-9 and TRBJ2-7, with TRBD2 matching 14 bases. The germline gives CDR1 SEHNR, CDR2 FQNEAQ (reference sequence). This CDR3 has 15 residues. The V segment lost 3 bases and the J segment 7 bases; nucleotides outside the gene matches: 5. The CDR3 region has the DNA TGTGCCAGCAGCTTCGGGACTAGCGGGAGAGGAGAGCAGTACTTC. This gives the protein CASSFGTSGRGEQYF.

This clone showed up many times. This sample also contains other DNA sequences that code for the same CDR3. In nucleotides, the CDR3 is TGTGCCTGGAGCCGACAGATCTACCAAGAGACCCAGTACTTC. It translates to CAWSRQIYQETQYF. The chain uses TRBV30 and TRBJ2-5; maybe TRBD1 (5 bases). CDR3 length: 14 residues. V was trimmed by 3 bases and J by 0 bases, leaving 11 bases between them. Germline CDR1 reads GTSNPN; CDR2 reads SVGIG (reference sequence).

The chain links TRBV11-3 to TRBJ2-3; TRBD2 agrees at 8 bases. V shed 6 bases and J 4 bases; nucleotides not matched to a gene: 9. CDR3 length: 15 residues. Germline-derived CDR1 and CDR2 are SGHNT and YENEEA. The chain's CDR3 is CASSLDREGPDTQYF. The CDR3 nucleotides are TGTGCCAGCAGTCTGGACCGGGAGGGCCCAGATACGCAGTATTTT.

The V call is TRBV5-1, the J call TRBJ2-1, with TRBD1 identical over 8 bases. Per the germline V gene, CDR1 is SGHRS and CDR2 is YFSETQ. V was pared by 6 bases and J by 0 bases, with 8 bases of the junction left unmatched. CDR3 length equals 16 residues. The CDR3, as DNA: TGCGCCAGCACCAACCCGGGACAGGCCTCCTACAATGAGCAGTTCTTC. Residues: CASTNPGQASYNEQFF.

The V call is TRBV7-3, the J call TRBJ2-1; weak D call: TRBD2 (6 bases). The CDR3 runs to 12 residues. The V gene lost 5 bases and the J gene lost 9 bases, with 11 bases spanning the gap. The V gene's germline CDR1 is SGHTA and CDR2 FQGTGA. The CDR3 nucleotides read TGTGCCAGCAGCCTTGAGGAGGGTGAGCAGTTCTTC. Its translation: CASSLEEGEQFF.

The table lists this clone with a few counts. The rearrangement links TRBV19 to TRBJ2-7; D may match TRBD1 or TRBD2 (5 bases each). The CDR3 has 13 residues. Trimming took 7 bases from V and 3 from J, leaving 13 bases between them. CDR1 and CDR2 from the germline V gene are LNHDA and SQIVND (reference sequence). The DNA for the CDR3 is TGTGCCAGTAAGAACTTGGGGGACTACGAGCAGTACTTC. This gives the protein CASKNLGDYEQYF.

This clone came up a few times. The V call is TRBV5-6, the J call TRBJ2-5, with D tentatively TRBD1 or TRBD2 (6 bases each). The CDR3 extends over 16 amino acids. CDR1 is SGHDT, CDR2 YYEEEE, per germline. The V gene lost 4 bases and the J gene lost 5 bases, with 21 bases spanning the gap. CDR3 sequence: CASSPLGGSGGETQYF. The CDR3 DNA sequence: TGTGCCAGCAGCCCCTTGGGGGGCAGCGGCGGGGAGACCCAGTACTTC.

The table lists this clone with a few counts. The chain recombines TRBV11-2 with TRBJ1-1; unclear D gene. The germline gives CDR1 SGHAT, CDR2 FQNNGV. The CDR3 sequence is 15 residues long. Between the trimmed V and J ends, which lost 0 bases and 1 base, there was a span of 9 bases. The CDR3 spells CASSLDLRGNTEAFF. In DNA, the CDR3 is TGTGCCAGCAGCTTAGATCTCCGGGGGAACACTGAAGCTTTCTTT.

The chain employs TRBV6-6 and TRBJ2-1; possible D gene TRBD2, 6 bases. The germline gives CDR1 MNHNY, CDR2 SVGAGI (reference sequence). V shed 6 bases and J shed 7 bases, with 13 bases lying between them. This CDR3 region has 13 residues. CDR3 nucleotides: TGTGCCAGCAGCCGGGACTCCAGGAATGAGCAGTTCTTC. It translates to CASSRDSRNEQFF.

The chain couples TRBV7-9 to TRBJ2-7; TRBD1 aligns across 7 bases. In germline, CDR1 is SEHNR, CDR2 FQNEAQ (reference sequence). This CDR3 spans 16 amino acids. J lost 3 bases, V lost 5 bases, and 13 bases had no gene match. The CDR3 coding sequence is TGTGCCAGCAGCCTCCGACAGGGCGAACGGCTCTACGAGCAGTACTTC. Its translation: CASSLRQGERLYEQYF.

The chain links TRBV7-9 to TRBJ1-2; D gene ambiguous. The CDR3 covers 12 residues. Germline V gene lookup returns CDR1 SEHNR and CDR2 FQNEAQ (reference sequence). The V end lost 8 bases, the J end lost 7 bases, and 14 bases lay between the germline ends. CDR3 sequence: CASGIGSAGYTF. DNA for the CDR3: TGTGCCAGCGGGATAGGGAGCGCTGGCTACACCTTC.

This clone has just one count. The chain recombines TRBV28 with TRBJ2-1, with unresolved D. The CDR3 extends over 8 amino acids. Germline V gene data show CDR1 as MDHEN and CDR2 as SYDVKM. With 11 bases removed from V and 6 bases from J, the gap between germline ends came to 2 bases. CDR3 coding DNA: TGTGCCTGCAATGAGCAGTTCTTC. Its protein is CACNEQFF.

The chain is built from TRBV27 and TRBJ2-7; TRBD2 agrees at 8 bases. This CDR3 has 15 amino acids. J gave up 3 bases and V 5 bases, and 9 bases lay outside the gene matches. The germline V gene has CDR1 MNHEY and CDR2 SMNVEV (reference sequence). The CDR3 DNA sequence: TGTGCCAGCAGTCACCAGCGGGAGCCCATCTACGAGCAGTACTTC. Amino acids: CASSHQREPIYEQYF.

To note about this clone: This sample includes further DNA sequences coding for the same CDR3. The rearrangement joins TRBV7-9 to TRBJ2-3; D not certain. The CDR3 covers 12 residues. Germline assignment: CDR1 SEHNR and CDR2 FQNEAQ (reference sequence). The V end lost 5 bases, the J end lost 1 base, and 4 bases lay between the germline ends. CDR3 nucleotides: TGTGCCAGCAGCCCCGGCACAGATACGCAGTATTTT. This translates into CASSPGTDTQYF.

V gene TRBV6-6 combines with J gene TRBJ2-2; 8 bases match TRBD1. The germline V gene has CDR1 MNHNY and CDR2 SVGAGI (reference sequence). The V and J ends lost 4 bases and 5 bases, in that order; junction bases with no gene match: 6. The CDR3 covers 15 residues. CDR3 coding DNA: TGTGCCAGCAGTTCGCCAGGGGGCAGGACCGGGGAGCTGTTTTTT. Translating it yields CASSSPGGRTGELFF.